This T cell receptor (beta chain) is drawn from a study of cytomegalovirus exposure and HLA in healthy donors. Regarding the study as a whole: Later on, a genetic analysis was performed. It linked a missense variant in DCLRE1C with V- and J-gene trimming of TCR beta. It was 164 TCR beta chains that were listed as cytomegalovirus-associated. Later analysis identified several of the most significant clusters that appeared linked to common viral pathogens. Across all donors, roughly uniform sequencing depth was an assumption of the presence/absence analyses.

Use of 60 Vbeta and 13 Jbeta primers characterized the PCR. Here immunoSEQ multiplex PCR was the method, and the copy in TCRdb shows in-frame clones only, minus some. Of roughly 300,000 clones detected, more than 80% appear once; the ten largest clones hold roughly 4%. With 0 bases clipped from V and 1 base from J, the junction kept 7 bases outside the gene matches. CDR1 is SGDLS, CDR2 YYNGEE, per germline. This CDR3 has 17 residues. This clone showed up just a few times. The antigen remains unidentified. The chain links TRBV9 to TRBJ2-5; 9 bases align to TRBD2. This clonotype was obtained from a man aged 35 to 55 in good health and CMV-seropositive. The specimen was PBMCs. CDR3 DNA sequence: TGTGCCAGCAGCGTAGCCCCTGCTAGCGGGATCCAAGAGACCCAGTACTTC. Amino acids: CASSVAPASGIQETQYF.